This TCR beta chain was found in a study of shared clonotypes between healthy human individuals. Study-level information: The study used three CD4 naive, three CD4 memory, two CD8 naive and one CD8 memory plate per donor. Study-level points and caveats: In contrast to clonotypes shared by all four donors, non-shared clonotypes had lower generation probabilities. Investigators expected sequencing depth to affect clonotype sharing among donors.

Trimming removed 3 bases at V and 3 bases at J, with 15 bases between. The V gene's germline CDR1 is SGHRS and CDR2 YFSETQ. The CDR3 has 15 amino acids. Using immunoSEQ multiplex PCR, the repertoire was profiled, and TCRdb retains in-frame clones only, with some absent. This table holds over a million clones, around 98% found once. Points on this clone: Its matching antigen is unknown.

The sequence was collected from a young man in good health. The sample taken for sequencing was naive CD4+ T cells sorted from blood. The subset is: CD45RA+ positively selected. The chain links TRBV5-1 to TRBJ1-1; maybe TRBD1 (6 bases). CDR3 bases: TGCGCCAGCAGCTCACAGGGAGTCGGCGACACTGAAGCTTTCTTT. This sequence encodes CASSSQGVGDTEAFF.